The next 9 T cell receptor beta chains were all read from a single sample in a study of radiation and T cells in renal cell carcinoma. Here immunoSEQ multiplex PCR was the method, and the copy in TCRdb shows in-frame clones only, minus some. This table holds about 150,000 clones, about 85% found once. As to time point: baseline pretreatment blood. Sample treatment: 15 Gy SBRT to primary tumor, nephrectomy 4 weeks later. This specimen was blood, taken from a patient whose treatment included radiotherapy and nephrectomy. Receptors were obtained from a woman aged 70-85 years with renal cell carcinoma.

V is TRBV28 and J is TRBJ2-7; no firm D call. The germline V gene encodes CDR1 MDHEN and CDR2 SYDVKM. The CDR3 covers 11 residues. Trimming removed 3 bases from V and 1 base from J, with 1 base in between. CDR3: CASSFSYEQYF. Here the CDR3 DNA reads TGTGCCAGCAGTTTTTCCTACGAGCAGTACTTC.

This clone has a single count. This chain links TRBV13 with TRBJ2-7, with unresolved D. The V end was cut by 2 bases, the J end by 6 bases, with 14 bases between. This CDR3 is 14 amino acids long. Germline-derived CDR1 and CDR2 are PRHDT and FYEKMQ (reference sequence). In DNA form, the CDR3 reads TGTGCCAGCAGCTTAAACCCCGAGCGACGCGAGCAGTACTTC. Residues: CASSLNPERREQYF.

This clone was detected once. V is TRBV5-1 and J is TRBJ1-4; the D is unclear. Germline V gene sequence: CDR1 SGHRS, CDR2 YFSETQ. CDR3 size: 15 residues. The V gene lost 4 bases and the J gene lost 7 bases, with 17 bases spanning the gap. The CDR3 sequence is CASSTSQGLSEKLFF. Written as DNA, the CDR3 is TGCGCCAGCAGCACGAGTCAAGGGCTCAGTGAAAAACTGTTTTTT.

This clone occurred once. The CDR3 DNA sequence: TGTGCCAGCAGTGATACAGTAGTCTATGGCTACACCTTC. Encoded protein: CASSDTVVYGYTF. The rearrangement links TRBV2 to TRBJ1-2; D remains ambiguous. Germline CDR1 is SNHLY and CDR2 is FYNNEI. This CDR3 is 13 amino acids long. Trimming shortened V by 3 bases and J by 4 bases, and 9 bases separated the two germline ends. Looking up the rest from reference TRBV2 and TRBJ1-2 gives the full variable domain: EPEVTQTPSHQVTQMGQEVILRCVPISNHLYFYWYRQILGQKVEFLVSFYNNEISEKSEIFDDQFSVERPDGSNFTLKIRSTKLEDSAMYFCASSDTVVYGYTFGSGTRLTVV.

The chain links TRBV6-5 to TRBJ1-1; D gene uncertain. Trimming cost V 6 bases and J 1 base, with 9 bases left between them. Germline V gene data show CDR1 as MNHEY and CDR2 as SVGAGI. The CDR3 contains 13 residues. This chain's CDR3 is CASSLERNTEAFF. The CDR3 DNA reads as TGTGCCAGCAGCCTTGAAAGGAACACTGAAGCTTTCTTT.

V and J are TRBV5-1 and TRBJ2-1; TRBD1 or TRBD2 may be the D gene (5 bases each). The CDR3 is made up of 16 amino acids. CDR1 and CDR2 (germline): SGHRS, YFSETQ. The V end lost 0 bases, the J end lost 0 bases, and 10 bases lay between the germline ends. In DNA form, the CDR3 reads TGCGCCAGCAGCTTGGACGGGACGGGCTCCTACAATGAGCAGTTCTTC. Translation gives CASSLDGTGSYNEQFF.

The rearrangement links TRBV7-6 to TRBJ1-5; D gene ambiguous. Per the germline V gene, CDR1 is SGHVS and CDR2 is FNYEAQ. The CDR3 extends over 16 amino acids. V lost 5 bases and J lost 0, with 14 bases in between. In nucleotides, the CDR3 is TGTGCCAGCAGCCCCACGGGCAGCTATAGCAATCAGCCCCAGCATTTT. The encoded protein is CASSPTGSYSNQPQHF.

The gene calls are TRBV15 and TRBJ1-2; D remains unclear. The CDR3 totals 12 residues. CDR1 is LNHNV, CDR2 YYDKDF, per germline (reference sequence). The V end lost 3 bases, the J end lost 11 bases, and 13 bases lay between the germline ends. The CDR3 DNA reads as TGTGCCACCAGCAGGGAGGACGGTTATTACACCTTC. Translating it yields CATSREDGYYTF.

This chain links TRBV5-1 with TRBJ1-2; D is ambiguous. The length of the CDR3 is 14 residues. CDR1 is SGHRS and CDR2 is YFSETQ in the germline V gene. The ends were cut back, 4 bases at V and 2 bases at J, with 12 bases in the middle. The chain's CDR3 is CASSIPTANYGYTF. Here the CDR3 DNA reads TGCGCCAGCAGCATACCTACAGCAAACTATGGCTACACCTTC.